The text below deals with one T cell receptor beta chain. This clone's antigen is unknown. An end of the junction differs from the germline gene, which may be a read error. Bulk unsorted tissue served as the source for RNA extraction, and RNA quality was assessed using a NanoDrop ND-1000 and an Agilent 2100. Donors were newly diagnosed lung cancer patients admitted for thoracic surgery in China between August and November 2014, without prior chemotherapy. The study excluded patients who had received radiotherapy or chemotherapy before or who had another cancer at the same time. Surgical tissue pieces of about 1-2.1 cm3 were preserved in RNAlater solution and were kept at -80 degrees C until use. The sample is drawn from a study of tumor and adjacent non-tumor tissue in lung cancer (dated by TCRdb to about 2018). General notes on the study: Of the cohort, 11 to 12 patients had adenocarcinoma, 2 had squamous cell carcinoma and 1 had small cell lung cancer. The 15 enrolled patients, of whom around 10 were men and 5 were women, were aged about 30 to 85 years and were diagnosed with TNM stage I to III disease. Bulk TCRbeta repertoires were compared between lung tumor tissue and matched distant non-tumor lung tissue obtained from about 16 lung cancer patients. In total, sequencing yielded approximately 130,000,000 productive TCRbeta reads, which works out to an average of approximately 4.2 million reads per sample. For each patient, one tumor sample and one normal lung sample were taken, giving thirty paired specimens that underwent TCRbeta CDR3 sequencing. Paper-wide results and their limitations: Tumor tissue showed significantly higher TCR diversity (inverse Simpson) than normal lung tissue, at around 460 vs 160 (P = 0.0075, Mann-Whitney U test). The cohort had only approximately 15 patients, and the authors noted that larger samples and more detailed clinical data are needed. TCR diversity was significantly higher in younger patients, and higher tumor TCR diversity was associated with shorter overall and disease-free survival. The top 100 clones accounted for a significantly larger cumulative portion of the repertoire in normal lung than in tumor tissue. Neither the sequencing platform nor unique molecular identifiers are mentioned in the methods. Peripheral blood was not sequenced, so blood TCRbeta repertoires in these lung cancer patients were not examined.

Library preparation used multiplex PCR. Sequencing was carried out with an Illumina HiSeq 2500. TCRbeta libraries were constructed through three rounds of nested PCR with primers (Table S4) according to protocols adapted from ARM-PCR. PCR products of 200-500 bp were gel-excised and purified with the QIAquick gel extraction kit before sequencing. The paper's data handling went like this. Reads were cleaned using Trimmomatic, were merged into complete CDR3 sequences using FLASH, and were assigned to V(D)J germline segments using MiTCR. Clonal diversity was calculated as the inverse Simpson's index using VDJtools. In-frame sequences lacking a premature stop codon were counted as productive reads. Using fastp trimming at Q25 and MiXCR clonotype assembly, TCRdb reanalyzed the public sequencing data and kept in-frame beta chains. Rows are combined by CDR3 protein, so each entry shows the most common genes and DNA. TCRdb assigned the V and J calls; the authors' analysis was not used. The sample profile shows roughly 66,000 distinct CDR3 sequences; around 73% of them were found once. The ten top clones hold 25% to 30% of the sample.

CDR1 and CDR2 are read off the germline V gene as MNHEY and SVGAGI. The CDR3, cysteine through phenylalanine, is 15 amino acids long. Just the 45-base CDR3 DNA is kept, in frame starting at base 1. Material for sequencing was lung tumor tissue. This clonotype was obtained from a man aged 55 to 69 with non-small cell lung cancer. The V gene is TRBV6-5 and the J gene is TRBJ2-3; the D gene is perhaps TRBD1, on 6 matching bases. The DNA sequence follows: TGTACCAGCAGTTACGACGGCCTCAGGACAGATACGCTTTATTTT. The resulting protein is CTSSYDGLRTDTLYF.